This T cell receptor (beta chain) comes out of a study of shared clonotypes between healthy human individuals. The study, taken as a whole, reports: Rarefaction exposed incomplete sorted-subset sequencing despite large depth.

Notes on this clone: Its antigen remains unknown.

It was CD45RO-negative cells, positively selected for CCR7, that made up naive CD8 cells, with terminally differentiated effector memory CD45RA+ cells excluded. This CDR3 has 16 residues. J was trimmed by 6 bases and V by 7 bases; bases with no gene match: 17. Looked up from germline, CDR1 is LNHDA and CDR2 is SQIVND (reference sequence). Sorted-subset replicate PCRs used around 200 ng of genomic DNA. This amount corresponded to approximately 30,000 T cell genomes. Clones were read by immunoSEQ multiplex PCR, and TCRdb kept only the in-frame ones, dropping some. The table records some 2.1 million clones, roughly 95% of them present only once.

The TCR sequence derives from a young man in good health. Some clones in this sample may be carry-over from other donors' samples. The J gene is TRBJ2-7, the V gene TRBV19; TRBD2 aligns across 8 bases. Source material: naive CD8+ T cells from PBMCs. CDR3 loop: CASTSFGPAGAGEQYF. CDR3 nucleotides: TGTGCCAGTACCTCATTCGGTCCAGCGGGAGCCGGCGAGCAGTACTTC.